Below are 27 T cell receptor beta chains sequenced from a single sample in a study of T cells in Graves' hyperthyroidism and ophthalmopathy. Template material for amplifying TCR beta CDR3 regions consisted of RNA transcripts. In the first-round RT-PCR of the TCR CDR3, the HTBI primer set was used. TCRdb redid the calling of the multiplex PCR reads with MiXCR, one entry per CDR3 protein. The sample has 750,000 to 900,000 distinct CDR3 sequences, around 39% seen once; the top ten hold 8.9%. Sample: blood. The receptor source for this set is a man aged 18 to 29 with Graves' hyperthyroidism.

In regard to this clonotype: In this CDR3 the conserved last residue, phenylalanine or tryptophan, is missing, so a read error is likely. The V gene is TRBV5-1, the J gene TRBJ1-4; possible D gene TRBD1, 6 bases. Germline CDR1 is SGHRS and CDR2 is YFSETQ. The CDR3 contains 15 residues. CDR3 amino acids: CAGSGSGQTNEKLFI. CDR3 DNA sequence: TGCGCCGGCAGCGGGTCAGGACAGACTAATGAAAAACTGTTTATT.

The chain links TRBV7-9 to TRBJ2-7; 7 bases line up with TRBD1. V lost 5 bases and J lost 2; bases outside the gene matches: 12. This CDR3 is built from 16 residues. Germline values: CDR1 SEHNR, CDR2 FQNEAQ (reference sequence). The CDR3 is CASSPPQGDRAYEQYF. As DNA, the CDR3 is TGTGCCAGCAGCCCCCCCCAGGGAGACAGGGCCTACGAGCAGTACTTC.

This clonotype was seen many times. The rearrangement uses TRBV2 and TRBJ1-1; possibly TRBD1 for D (6 bases). This CDR3 spans 13 amino acids. Per the germline V gene, CDR1 is SNHLY and CDR2 is FYNNEI. Trimming cost V 11 bases and J 1 base, with 14 bases left between them. CDR3 loop: CAAGLGANTEAFF. As DNA, the CDR3 is TGTGCCGCAGGGTTGGGGGCGAACACTGAAGCTTTCTTT. The complete variable domain, with remaining parts taken from reference TRBV2 and TRBJ1-1, reads EPEVTQTPSHQVTQMGQEVILRCVPISNHLYFYWYRQILGQKVEFLVSFYNNEISEKSEIFDDQFSVERPDGSNFTLKIRSTKLEDSAMYFCAAGLGANTEAFFGQGTRLTVV.

In this sample, this clonotype turned up a few times. The V gene is TRBV19, the J gene TRBJ2-7; the D gene is possibly TRBD1 (6 bases). Trimming stripped 9 bases from V and 5 bases from J, with 29 bases between. The CDR3 covers 17 residues. The germline gives CDR1 LNHDA, CDR2 SQIVND (reference sequence). CDR3 DNA: TGTGCCAGCAGCCAAGTTACCACAGGGATGGTTGGGAACGAGCAGTACTTC. Protein product: CASSQVTTGMVGNEQYF.

The chain links TRBV7-9 to TRBJ2-7; 10 positions match TRBD2. The CDR3 has 16 residues. Germline V gives CDR1 SEHNR, CDR2 FQNEAQ (reference sequence). V lost 3 bases, J lost 6 bases, and 11 bases stayed unmatched. In nucleotides, the CDR3 is TGTGCCAGCAGCTTGGAGGCAGCGGGGGGGCAAATCGAGCAGTACTTC. Residues: CASSLEAAGGQIEQYF.

V gene TRBV3-1 combines with J gene TRBJ2-7; no reliable D call. V lost 0 bases to trimming and J lost 3 bases, with 15 bases between them. The CDR3 extends over 16 amino acids. CDR1 is LGHDT and CDR2 is YNNKEL in the germline V gene (reference sequence). The CDR3 nucleotides are TGTGCCAGCAGCCAAGATCCGCAGGCTGCAGGCTACGAGCAGTACTTC. It specifies CASSQDPQAAGYEQYF.

CDR3 sequence reads: CASSPRPGTEAFF. The CDR3 DNA reads TGTGCCAGCAGCCCCCGGCCGGGCACTGAAGCTTTCTTT. The V gene is TRBV7-2, the J gene TRBJ1-1; D remains unclear. V lost 5 bases to trimming and J lost 4 bases, with 11 bases between them. Germline V gene data show CDR1 as SGHTA and CDR2 as FQGNSA. This CDR3 spans 13 amino acids.

The table lists this clonotype with a few counts. This chain joins TRBV6-5 and TRBJ1-1, with unresolved D. The V end was cut by 0 bases, the J end by 2 bases, with 4 bases between. Germline V gene data show CDR1 as MNHEY and CDR2 as SVGAGI. The CDR3 totals 13 residues. The CDR3 loop reads CASSYSINTEAFF. The CDR3 DNA follows: TGTGCCAGCAGTTACTCGATTAACACTGAAGCTTTCTTT.

The V call is TRBV12-3 or TRBV12-4, the J call TRBJ1-4; 8 positions match TRBD1. The CDR3 runs to 17 residues. The trim removed 6 bases at V and 7 bases at J, leaving 16 bases unmatched. CDR3 nucleotide sequence: TGTGCCAGCAGGAAACTTCCGGGACAGGAGGAGGGTGAAAAACTGTTTTTT. This encodes CASRKLPGQEEGEKLFF.

The chain joins TRBV20-1 to TRBJ2-7, with a weak D call TRBD2 (6 bases). V was shortened by 2 bases and J by 7 bases, with 15 bases between the two germline ends. The CDR3 is 13 amino acids. Germline V gene data show CDR1 as DFQATT and CDR2 as SNEGSKA (reference sequence). The CDR3 region has the DNA TGCAGTGCTAGACCTTTCCTAGCGTCGGAGCAGTACTTC. Translation gives CSARPFLASEQYF.

This clonotype has a count of ten or more. The chain couples TRBV2 to TRBJ1-5; D possibly corresponds to TRBD1 (6 bases). The germline V gene encodes CDR1 SNHLY and CDR2 FYNNEI. With 4 bases removed from V and 1 base from J, the gap between germline ends came to 11 bases. This CDR3 is built from 15 residues. CDR3 sequence reads: CASSGVRGSNQPQHF. DNA for the CDR3: TGTGCCAGCAGTGGTGTCAGGGGAAGCAATCAGCCCCAGCATTTT. Full variable domain (missing parts from reference TRBV2 and TRBJ1-5): EPEVTQTPSHQVTQMGQEVILRCVPISNHLYFYWYRQILGQKVEFLVSFYNNEISEKSEIFDDQFSVERPDGSNFTLKIRSTKLEDSAMYFCASSGVRGSNQPQHFGDGTRLSIL.

The chain carries TRBV20-1 and TRBJ2-2, with a possible D match to TRBD2 (5 bases). Per germline, CDR1 DFQATT and CDR2 SNEGSKA (reference sequence). The CDR3 totals 15 residues. The V and J ends lost 4 bases and 2 bases respectively, with 14 bases between them. The CDR3 DNA reads TGCAGTGCTAACATGGAGGAATCCAACACCGGGGAGCTGTTTTTT. The encoded protein is CSANMEESNTGELFF.

This clonotype occurred a few times. A single base separates this from a much larger clone, so it may be a read error. The chain has TRBV2 and TRBJ1-2; D is undetermined. Trimming cost V 7 bases and J 6 bases, with 18 bases left between them. The CDR3 covers 14 residues. Germline V gene sequence: CDR1 SNHLY, CDR2 FYNNEI. CDR3 in amino acids: CASTPAPRNHGYTF. Written as DNA, the CDR3 is TGTGCCAGCACTCCAGCCCCCCGGAACCATGGCTACACCTTC.

The chain combines TRBV4-1 with TRBJ1-5, with D possibly matching TRBD1 (6 bases). CDR1 MGHRA and CDR2 YSYEKL come from the germline V gene. The CDR3 is 15 residues long. V lost 2 bases, J lost 6 bases, and 14 bases lay in between. CDR3 residues: CASSQYTGLGQPQHF. The CDR3 DNA sequence: TGCGCCAGCAGCCAATACACAGGGTTAGGTCAGCCCCAGCATTTT.

This clonotype was counted many times. The V and J genes are TRBV7-9 and TRBJ1-1, with D perhaps matching TRBD1 (5 bases). Deletions cut 5 bases from V and 1 base from J, with 14 bases between. Germline V lookup: CDR1 SEHNR, CDR2 FQNEAQ (reference sequence). The CDR3 runs to 15 residues. The CDR3 reads CASSTSPRENTEAFF. The CDR3 bases are TGTGCCAGCAGCACCAGTCCCAGGGAGAACACTGAAGCTTTCTTT.

This clonotype was detected ten times or more. V usage is TRBV20-1 and J usage is TRBJ1-1; a possible D gene is TRBD1 (6 bases). CDR1 and CDR2 from the germline V gene are DFQATT and SNEGSKA (reference sequence). V was cut by 5 bases and J by 1 base, with 14 bases left in between. The length of the CDR3 is 14 residues. CDR3 sequence: CSAGLTGANTEAFF. CDR3 DNA: TGCAGTGCTGGCTTGACAGGTGCGAACACTGAAGCTTTCTTT.

This clonotype was detected only a few times. The rearrangement links TRBV27 to TRBJ2-5, with a weak D call TRBD2 (5 bases). Trimming removed 6 bases from V and 4 bases from J, with 21 bases in between. This CDR3 has 16 amino acids. Germline V gene sequence: CDR1 MNHEY, CDR2 SMNVEV (reference sequence). The CDR3 nucleotides read TGTGCCAGCAGCAAGGGAGCAGGTCGGGTAGGAGAGACCCAGTACTTC. Its protein is CASSKGAGRVGETQYF.

This clonotype was detected only a few times. V gene TRBV13 combines with J gene TRBJ1-1; no clear D gene. V lost 6 bases and J 5 bases, leaving 13 bases between the germline ends. CDR1 PRHDT and CDR2 FYEKMQ come from the germline V gene (reference sequence). The length of the CDR3 is 13 residues. DNA for the CDR3: TGTGCCAGCAGTCCCCCCCGGGTGACTGAAGCTTTCTTT. Its protein is CASSPPRVTEAFF. Together with reference TRBV13 and TRBJ1-1, the CDR3 gives the full variable domain: AAGVIQSPRHLIKEKRETATLKCYPIPRHDTVYWYQQGPGQDPQFLISFYEKMQSDKGSIPDRFSAQQFSDYHSELNMSSLELGDSALYFCASSPPRVTEAFFGQGTRLTVV.

This chain joins TRBV2 and TRBJ1-1; no clear D gene. The V and J ends lost 4 bases and 0 bases respectively, with 12 bases between them. Per the germline V gene, CDR1 is SNHLY and CDR2 is FYNNEI. The CDR3 covers 15 residues. Written as DNA, the CDR3 is TGTGCCAGCAGTGGGTTGGTTGAGGTGAACACTGAAGCTTTCTTT. Encoded protein: CASSGLVEVNTEAFF.

This chain joins TRBV2 and TRBJ1-1; D is unclear. Per the germline V gene, CDR1 is SNHLY and CDR2 is FYNNEI. V was pared by 0 bases and J by 2 bases, with 19 bases between. The CDR3 is made up of 18 amino acids. The CDR3 loop reads CASSEAPGGGGSNTEAFF. CDR3 coding DNA: TGTGCCAGCAGTGAAGCGCCAGGAGGCGGCGGAAGTAACACTGAAGCTTTCTTT. The full variable domain, its missing parts supplied by reference TRBV2 and TRBJ1-1, is EPEVTQTPSHQVTQMGQEVILRCVPISNHLYFYWYRQILGQKVEFLVSFYNNEISEKSEIFDDQFSVERPDGSNFTLKIRSTKLEDSAMYFCASSEAPGGGGSNTEAFFGQGTRLTVV.

This clonotype has ten or more counts. The J gene is TRBJ1-1, the V gene TRBV20-1; D unresolved. The CDR3 runs 12 residues. The V gene lost 1 base and the J gene lost 0 bases, with 3 bases spanning the gap. Germline V CDR1 and CDR2: DFQATT, SNEGSKA (reference sequence). CDR3 coding DNA: TGCAGTGCTAGAGTCCTGAACACTGAAGCTTTCTTT. The encoded protein is CSARVLNTEAFF.

V and J are TRBV29-1 and TRBJ2-3; no clear D gene. This CDR3 has 11 residues. CDR1 and CDR2 (germline): SQVTM, ANQGSEA. V lost 6 bases and J 4 bases, leaving 8 bases between the germline ends. The CDR3 DNA reads as TGCAGCGTGTGGTGGGCAGATACGCAGTATTTT. It translates to CSVWWADTQYF.

The table lists this clonotype with many counts. The V and J genes are TRBV2 and TRBJ1-1; D gene unclear. Germline values: CDR1 SNHLY, CDR2 FYNNEI. The CDR3 length is 10 residues. V was clipped by 7 bases and J by 12 bases, with 12 bases between them. CDR3 amino acids: CASISLRPFF. Written as DNA, the CDR3 is TGTGCCAGCATCTCCCTCCGCCCTTTCTTT.

The V call is TRBV2, the J call TRBJ2-7, with TRBD1 matching 8 bases. This CDR3 spans 15 amino acids. V dropped 4 bases and J dropped 3; count of bases not matched to a gene: 8. Germline V gene lookup returns CDR1 SNHLY and CDR2 FYNNEI. The CDR3 coding sequence is TGTGCCAGCAGTGGAGGACAGGGATCCTACTACGAGCAGTACTTC. Its protein is CASSGGQGSYYEQYF.

This clonotype was detected only a few times. The chain has TRBV7-3 and TRBJ2-2; 9 bases match TRBD1. This CDR3 is built from 17 residues. CDR1 SGHTA and CDR2 FQGTGA come from the germline V gene. V lost 5 bases to trimming and J lost 3 bases; unmatched junction nucleotides: 10. In nucleotides, the CDR3 is TGTGCCAGCAGCACCGGAGAGGGACAGGGATACACCGGGGAGCTGTTTTTT. Its translation is CASSTGEGQGYTGELFF.

Notes on this clonotype: At one end the junction does not follow the germline gene, possibly because of a read error. J is TRBJ1-3 and V is TRBV12-3 or TRBV12-4, with D uncertain. There are 14 residues in the CDR3. The CDR3 spells CAGSLVSSGNTIYF. The DNA for the CDR3 is TGTGCCGGCAGTTTAGTGAGCTCTGGAAACACCATATATTTT.

This clonotype was detected only a few times. This chain connects TRBV12-3 or TRBV12-4 to TRBJ2-7; D might be TRBD1 (6 bases). Deletions cut 8 bases from V and 9 bases from J, with 20 bases between. The CDR3 runs to 13 residues. CDR3 sequence: CASGTSTYEGQYF. CDR3 coding DNA: TGTGCCAGCGGGACATCGACCTACGAGGGGCAGTACTTC.